This is a list of T cell receptor beta chains from one sample in a study of blood T cell repertoires in COVID-19. This table comes from immunoSEQ multiplex PCR, and its TCRdb copy is limited to in-frame clones, with some not included. The table lists 290,000 or so clones, around 90% of them singletons. What was sequenced was PBMCs or T cells enriched from blood (not recorded which). Source of these receptors: a woman between 18 and 30 years old with acute COVID-19. CDR3s include the opening cysteine and the closing phenylalanine or tryptophan. Fields, in order: V gene, clone size, J gene, D gene, CDR3 DNA, CDR3 protein. A D gene is named only where the DNA matches it firmly. Clone size is shown for a subset of rows, as once, few, many or a class of expanded clone.

V: TRBV7-2
size: .
J: TRBJ2-7
D: TRBD2
DNA: TGTGCCAGCAGCTTCCGTACGGGACTAGCGGAGTGGAGCTCCTACGAGCAGTACTTC
CDR3: CASSFRTGLAEWSSYEQYF

V: TRBV7-9
size: .
J: TRBJ2-3
D: .
DNA: TGTGCCAGCAGCCCGACAGCTGGGACAGATACGCAGTATTTT
CDR3: CASSPTAGTDTQYF

V: TRBV9
size: .
J: TRBJ2-5
D: TRBD1
DNA: TGTGCCAGCAGCGTAGATCCGGACAGGGGGCAAGAGACCCAGTACTTC
CDR3: CASSVDPDRGQETQYF

V: TRBV3-1/TRBV3-2
size: .
J: TRBJ1-5
D: .
DNA: TGTGCCAGCAGCCAAGACAGTCATCAGCCCCAGCATTTT
CDR3: CASSQDSHQPQHF

V: TRBV7-3
size: .
J: TRBJ2-2
D: .
DNA: TGTGCCAGCAGCTCAGGAACCACCGGGGAGCTGTTTTTT
CDR3: CASSSGTTGELFF

V: TRBV11-2
size: .
J: TRBJ1-2
D: .
DNA: TGTGCCAGCAGCTTATGGGAGGGCCCGATTAACTATGGCTACACCTTC
CDR3: CASSLWEGPINYGYTF

V: TRBV3-1/TRBV3-2
size: .
J: TRBJ2-7
D: TRBD2
DNA: TGTGCCAGCAGCCCGCACAGACTAGCCCGGGGGTACGAGCAGTACTTC
CDR3: CASSPHRLARGYEQYF

V: TRBV19
size: .
J: TRBJ1-3
D: TRBD1
DNA: TGTGCCAGTAGCGGGACAGGGTTCGGAAACACCATATATTTT
CDR3: CASSGTGFGNTIYF

V: TRBV3-1/TRBV3-2
size: .
J: TRBJ1-1
D: .
DNA: TGTGCCAGCAGCGGATCAGGGGATGGTGACACTGAAGCTTTCTTT
CDR3: CASSGSGDGDTEAFF

V: TRBV28
size: .
J: TRBJ1-5
D: TRBD1
DNA: TGTGCCAGCAGTTTATTAGACGGACAGGACAATCAGCCCCAGCATTTT
CDR3: CASSLLDGQDNQPQHF

V: TRBV7-9
size: .
J: TRBJ2-1
D: TRBD2
DNA: TGTGCCAGCAGCTTTAGCGGGAGTCTGGATGAGCAGTTCTTC
CDR3: CASSFSGSLDEQFF

V: TRBV2
size: .
J: TRBJ2-1
D: TRBD1
DNA: TGTGCCAGCAGTGATCCACAGGGGGAAGGCAAGCAGTTCTTC
CDR3: CASSDPQGEGKQFF

V: TRBV14
size: .
J: TRBJ1-3
D: .
DNA: TGTGCCAGCAGCCAGCGGGGGGCGGGAAACACCATATATTTT
CDR3: CASSQRGAGNTIYF

V: TRBV7-9
size: .
J: TRBJ2-1
D: TRBD2
DNA: TGTGCCAGCAGCTATAGCGGGAGGGCAAACAATGAGCAGTTCTTC
CDR3: CASSYSGRANNEQFF

V: TRBV7-2
size: .
J: TRBJ1-4
D: TRBD1
DNA: TGTGCCAGCAGCTTATATGGACAGGGGAAAACTAATGAAAAACTGTTTTTT
CDR3: CASSLYGQGKTNEKLFF

V: TRBV27
size: .
J: TRBJ2-6
D: .
DNA: TGTGCCAGCAGTCCCAGGGTCTCTGGGGCCAACGTCCTGACTTTC
CDR3: CASSPRVSGANVLTF

V: TRBV29-1
size: .
J: TRBJ1-5
D: .
DNA: TGCAGCGTCCAACAGGGTCTTGGGCAGCCCCAGCATTTT
CDR3: CSVQQGLGQPQHF

V: TRBV5-1
size: .
J: TRBJ1-1
D: TRBD1
DNA: TGCGCCAGCAGCTTGGTACCAGGGGGGAACACTGAAGCTTTCTTT
CDR3: CASSLVPGGNTEAFF

V: TRBV18
size: .
J: TRBJ2-2
D: .
DNA: TGTGCCAGCTCACCCAACGTAGCGAACACCGGGGAGCTGTTTTTT
CDR3: CASSPNVANTGELFF

V: TRBV28
size: once
J: TRBJ1-2
D: .
DNA: TGTGCCAGTGCTACTGAGGGCGGGGGCTACACCTTC
CDR3: CASATEGGGYTF

V: TRBV19
size: .
J: TRBJ2-4
D: TRBD2
DNA: TGTGCCAGTAGTATTATCCAGCGGGAGAGCCTGAACATTCAGTACTTC
CDR3: CASSIIQRESLNIQYF

V: TRBV5-1
size: .
J: TRBJ1-1
D: TRBD1
DNA: TGCGCCAGCGTCCGGGACAGCAACACTGAAGCTTTCTTT
CDR3: CASVRDSNTEAFF

V: TRBV29-1
size: .
J: TRBJ1-1
D: .
DNA: TGCAGCGTTGAAGGCGCTGAGTCAAACGAAGCTTTCTTT
CDR3: CSVEGAESNEAFF

V: TRBV27
size: .
J: TRBJ2-1
D: .
DNA: TGTGCCAGCCGACGCGACAGGGGCCAGCGGGGAAGCTCCTACAATGAGCAGTTCTTC
CDR3: CASRRDRGQRGSSYNEQFF

V: TRBV6-5
size: .
J: TRBJ2-5
D: .
DNA: TGTGCCAGCAGGCGGGGTACCCAAGAGACCCAGTACTTC
CDR3: CASRRGTQETQYF

V: TRBV7-9
size: .
J: TRBJ1-1
D: .
DNA: TGTGCCAGCAGCTTAACCACGGGGAACACTGAAGCTTTCTTT
CDR3: CASSLTTGNTEAFF

V: TRBV7-9
size: .
J: TRBJ1-2
D: .
DNA: TGTGCCAGCAGCCCCAGGGCACAGGGTTATGGCTACACCTTC
CDR3: CASSPRAQGYGYTF

V: TRBV28
size: few
J: TRBJ1-2
D: TRBD1
DNA: TGTGCCAGCAGGGCCGGACAGGGGACCTATGGCTACACCTTC
CDR3: CASRAGQGTYGYTF

V: TRBV7-9
size: once
J: TRBJ2-2
D: .
DNA: TGTGCCAGCCTATCGGACAGGAACACCGGGGAGCTGTTTTTT
CDR3: CASLSDRNTGELFF

V: TRBV24-1
size: .
J: TRBJ2-5
D: .
DNA: TGTGCCACCAGTGATTTAGCCGAGACCCAGTACTTC
CDR3: CATSDLAETQYF

V: TRBV28
size: .
J: TRBJ1-2
D: .
DNA: TGTGCCAGCAGTCCCCTGACAGTTTATGGCTACACCTTC
CDR3: CASSPLTVYGYTF

V: TRBV2
size: .
J: TRBJ1-5
D: .
DNA: TGTGCCAGCAGTCCCTTAATCGGTCAGCCCCAGCATTTT
CDR3: CASSPLIGQPQHF

V: TRBV24-1
size: .
J: TRBJ1-1
D: .
DNA: TGTGCCACCAGTGATTTCACTTCATCCGAAGCTTTCTTT
CDR3: CATSDFTSSEAFF

V: TRBV11-2
size: few
J: TRBJ1-6
D: .
DNA: TGTGCCAGCAGCTTCGCAGGACTCGGGGGTTCACCCCTCCACTTT
CDR3: CASSFAGLGGSPLHF

V: TRBV7-2
size: .
J: TRBJ2-7
D: .
DNA: TGTGCCAGCAGCGCGGGGACTGTGCATGAGCAGTACTTC
CDR3: CASSAGTVHEQYF

V: TRBV6-5
size: .
J: TRBJ2-1
D: .
DNA: TGTGCCAGCAGTTACTCAGGGGCCCGTCGCAATGAGCAGTTCTTC
CDR3: CASSYSGARRNEQFF

V: TRBV4-1
size: .
J: TRBJ2-3
D: .
DNA: TGCGCCAGCAGCCAAGAAGCGACCACAGATACGCAGTATTTT
CDR3: CASSQEATTDTQYF

V: TRBV28
size: .
J: TRBJ1-5
D: TRBD1
DNA: TGTGCCAGCCCTCCGGATGTAGGGGGCTTTAATCAGCCCCAGCATTTT
CDR3: CASPPDVGGFNQPQHF